Below are 25 T cell receptor beta chains sequenced from a single sample in a study of shared clonotypes between healthy human individuals. Data came from immunoSEQ multiplex PCR; TCRdb stores just in-frame clones and leaves some out. The data contain some 300,000 clones, roughly 80% of them singletons. The sequencing sample was made of memory CD4+ T cells sorted from blood. Subset here: CD45RA-negative fraction. These receptors originate from a man aged 30 to 45 in good health.

The chain carries TRBV28 and TRBJ2-1, with D unclear. V gave up 6 bases and J gave up 4 bases, with 19 bases separating them. Germline V gene data show CDR1 as MDHEN and CDR2 as SYDVKM. This CDR3 spans 16 amino acids. This CDR3 reads CASSPPTVSGYNEQFF. Written as DNA, the CDR3 is TGTGCCAGCAGCCCTCCAACCGTTTCTGGTTACAATGAGCAGTTCTTC. Full variable domain (missing parts from reference TRBV28 and TRBJ2-1): DVKVTQSSRYLVKRTGEKVFLECVQDMDHENMFWYRQDPGLGLRLIYFSYDVKMKEKGDIPEGYSVSREKKERFSLILESASTNQTSMYLCASSPPTVSGYNEQFFGPGTRLTVL.

V is TRBV2 and J is TRBJ1-1; the D gene is possibly TRBD1 (5 bases). The CDR3 consists of 12 residues. The ends were cut back, 3 bases at V and 7 bases at J, with 9 bases in the middle. Germline V gene sequence: CDR1 SNHLY, CDR2 FYNNEI. For the CDR3, the DNA is TGTGCCAGCAGTGACAGGGACTTTGAAGCTTTCTTT. It is translated as CASSDRDFEAFF. Full variable domain (missing parts from reference TRBV2 and TRBJ1-1): EPEVTQTPSHQVTQMGQEVILRCVPISNHLYFYWYRQILGQKVEFLVSFYNNEISEKSEIFDDQFSVERPDGSNFTLKIRSTKLEDSAMYFCASSDRDFEAFFGQGTRLTVV.

This chain uses TRBV5-1 with TRBJ1-1; no clear D. The CDR3 runs to 15 residues. Looked up from germline, CDR1 is SGHRS and CDR2 is YFSETQ. The germline V and J ends were trimmed by 4 bases and 1 base, with 14 bases remaining between them. CDR3 in DNA: TGCGCCAGCAGCCGGGGAGCCTTAAAGAACACTGAAGCTTTCTTT. Amino acids: CASSRGALKNTEAFF.

The genes are TRBV29-1 and TRBJ2-7; possible D gene TRBD1, 6 bases. This CDR3 comprises 14 residues. The V gene's germline CDR1 is SQVTM and CDR2 ANQGSEA. V was cut by 5 bases and J by 5 bases, with 19 bases left in between. CDR3 protein: CSVRGRDNPHEQYF. Written as DNA, the CDR3 is TGCAGCGTTCGAGGCAGGGACAATCCCCACGAGCAGTACTTC.

V usage is TRBV28 and J usage is TRBJ2-2; D is undetermined. The germline V gene has CDR1 MDHEN and CDR2 SYDVKM. CDR3 size: 12 residues. The V end was cut by 7 bases, the J end by 0 bases, with 3 bases between. The CDR3 sequence is CASNSNTGELFF. The CDR3, as DNA: TGTGCCAGCAATTCGAACACCGGGGAGCTGTTTTTT.

This rearrangement joins TRBV6-5 to TRBJ1-2; D gene uncertain. Germline-derived CDR1 and CDR2 are MNHEY and SVGAGI. This CDR3 contains 14 residues. V lost 5 bases and J 8 bases, leaving 18 bases between the germline ends. The chain's CDR3 is CASSTRSGTLGYTF. The CDR3 DNA is TGTGCCAGCAGTACTCGTTCGGGCACGCTAGGCTACACCTTC.

The J gene is TRBJ1-2, the V gene TRBV7-9, with no clear D. This CDR3 contains 13 residues. Germline V lookup: CDR1 SEHNR, CDR2 FQNEAQ (reference sequence). Trimming shortened V by 4 bases and J by 4 bases, and 10 bases separated the two germline ends. CDR3 nucleotides: TGTGCCAGCAGCTCGGTCGGACCCTATGGCTACACCTTC. Translation: CASSSVGPYGYTF.

The V gene is TRBV15, the J gene TRBJ2-1; maybe TRBD2 (6 bases). The germline V gene encodes CDR1 LNHNV and CDR2 YYDKDF (reference sequence). Deletions cut 0 bases from V and 12 bases from J, with 9 bases between. This CDR3 is 12 amino acids long. CDR3 loop: CATSRDGTRQFF. The CDR3 DNA reads as TGTGCCACCAGCAGAGATGGGACTCGGCAGTTCTTC.

The chain carries TRBV5-1 and TRBJ2-3, with D maybe TRBD2 (6 bases). This CDR3 is built from 15 residues. Germline CDR1 is SGHRS and CDR2 is YFSETQ. Trimming pared 0 bases from V and 6 bases from J, leaving 14 bases between. CDR3 in amino acids: CASSLEGGMGDTQYF. In DNA form, the CDR3 reads TGCGCCAGCAGCTTGGAGGGCGGGATGGGGGATACGCAGTATTTT.

This chain links TRBV28 with TRBJ2-2; D unresolved. The CDR3 contains 12 residues. Deletions cut 3 bases from V and 5 bases from J, with 4 bases between. Germline values: CDR1 MDHEN, CDR2 SYDVKM. The CDR3 here is CASSFQTGELFF. The CDR3 coding sequence is TGTGCCAGCAGTTTCCAGACCGGGGAGCTGTTTTTT.

This clone appeared a single time. The gene calls are TRBV28 and TRBJ1-2; no clear D gene. CDR1 and CDR2 (germline): MDHEN, SYDVKM. The V gene lost 5 bases and the J gene lost 8 bases, with 18 bases spanning the gap. The CDR3 runs 14 residues. The chain's CDR3 is CASSTPPLGVGYTF. For the CDR3, the DNA is TGTGCCAGCAGTACCCCCCCTCTCGGCGTGGGCTACACCTTC.

V is TRBV11-1 and J is TRBJ2-7; unclear D gene. Trimming pared 1 base from V and 3 bases from J, leaving 10 bases between. The length of the CDR3 is 14 residues. Germline CDR1 is SGHAT and CDR2 is FQDESV (reference sequence). This CDR3 is CASSLGAVLYEQYF. CDR3 nucleotide sequence: TGTGCCAGCAGCTTAGGTGCGGTACTCTACGAGCAGTACTTC.

This clone has only a few counts. V is TRBV4-1 and J is TRBJ2-7, with 10 bases aligning to TRBD2. The CDR3 consists of 16 residues. V lost 0 bases and J lost 2; bases outside the gene matches: 4. CDR1 is MGHRA, CDR2 YSYEKL, per germline. The CDR3 reads CASSQEWLAGAYEQYF. In DNA form, the CDR3 reads TGCGCCAGCAGCCAAGAATGGCTAGCGGGGGCCTACGAGCAGTACTTC.

J is TRBJ1-2 and V is TRBV30, with a weak D call TRBD1 (5 bases). V shed 4 bases and J shed 8 bases, with 14 bases lying between them. The CDR3 runs 12 residues. The germline gives CDR1 GTSNPN, CDR2 SVGIG (reference sequence). CDR3 sequence: CAWNSQVGGYTF. DNA for the CDR3: TGTGCCTGGAATTCACAGGTCGGGGGCTACACCTTC.

V gene TRBV4-3 combines with J gene TRBJ1-2; D not certain. CDR1 and CDR2 from the germline V gene are LGHNA and YSLEER. The V end was cut by 0 bases, the J end by 5 bases, with 10 bases between. CDR3 length: 14 residues. Here the CDR3 reads CASSQDSTRYGYTF. CDR3 in DNA: TGCGCCAGCAGCCAAGACTCGACACGATATGGCTACACCTTC.

This clone was detected only a few times. This sequence joins TRBV5-1 and TRBJ1-1; D might be TRBD1 (6 bases). Germline V gives CDR1 SGHRS, CDR2 YFSETQ. This CDR3 contains 16 residues. The V and J ends lost 1 base and 1 base respectively, with 14 bases between them. CDR3 DNA sequence: TGCGCCAGCAGCTTGTTAGGGGGAAGGGCGAACACTGAAGCTTTCTTT. It codes for CASSLLGGRANTEAFF. Complete variable domain (other parts from reference TRBV5-1 and TRBJ1-1): KAGVTQTPRYLIKTRGQQVTLSCSPISGHRSVSWYQQTPGQGLQFLFEYFSETQRNKGNFPGRFSGRQFSNSRSEMNVSTLELGDSALYLCASSLLGGRANTEAFFGQGTRLTVV.

This chain links TRBV7-2 with TRBJ2-7; 9 positions agree with TRBD1. Germline V CDR1 and CDR2: SGHTA, FQGNSA. The CDR3 contains 15 residues. V dropped 5 bases and J dropped 1; count of bases not matched to a gene: 6. CDR3 protein: CASSVGTGRSYEQYF. CDR3 sequence (DNA): TGTGCCAGCAGCGTTGGGACAGGGCGTTCCTACGAGCAGTACTTC.

The CDR3 DNA reads as TGTGCCAGCAGCTTATACAGGGAAGTAGATGAGCAGTTCTTC. Its translation: CASSLYREVDEQFF. V usage is TRBV11-2 and J usage is TRBJ2-1; weak D call: TRBD1 (6 bases). V was cut by 2 bases and J by 8 bases, with 13 bases left in between. The CDR3 spans 14 residues. Germline lookup yields CDR1 SGHAT and CDR2 FQNNGV.

The CDR3 region is CASSLDLGLNEKLFF. CDR3 in DNA: TGTGCCAGCAGCTTAGATCTGGGTCTTAATGAAAAACTGTTTTTT. The rearrangement links TRBV11-2 to TRBJ1-4; no clear D. This CDR3 has 15 amino acids. Trimming cost V 0 bases and J 4 bases, with 9 bases left between them. Germline V gene sequence: CDR1 SGHAT, CDR2 FQNNGV.

J is TRBJ1-5 and V is TRBV19, with unresolved D. The CDR3 is 14 amino acids. CDR1 and CDR2 from the germline V gene are LNHDA and SQIVND (reference sequence). The V gene lost 3 bases and the J gene lost 3 bases, with 9 bases spanning the gap. The CDR3 DNA follows: TGTGCCAGTAGTATGGCAGGTCCCAATCAGCCCCAGCATTTT. Translation gives CASSMAGPNQPQHF.

The chain combines TRBV6-1 with TRBJ1-1; D is unresolved. This CDR3 is 12 amino acids long. Trimming cost V 8 bases and J 2 bases, with 9 bases left between them. CDR1 and CDR2 from the germline V gene are MNHNS and SASEGT. The CDR3 loop is CASPGGNTEAFF. In DNA, the CDR3 is TGTGCCAGCCCGGGAGGAAACACTGAAGCTTTCTTT.

The chain joins TRBV5-1 to TRBJ2-5, with 9 positions matching TRBD1. The CDR3 is made up of 14 amino acids. Germline V gene lookup returns CDR1 SGHRS and CDR2 YFSETQ. Losses at the gene ends were 3 bases for V and 5 bases for J; bases not matched to a gene: 5. CDR3 in DNA: TGCGCCAGCAGCTGGGGACAGGGAAGGGAGACCCAGTACTTC. Amino acids: CASSWGQGRETQYF.

CDR3 amino acids: CASRTGTMQFF. The CDR3 DNA reads as TGCGCCAGCAGGACCGGGACGATGCAGTTCTTC. The J gene is TRBJ2-1, the V gene TRBV5-1, with D perhaps matching TRBD1 or TRBD2 (5 bases each). This CDR3 is 11 amino acids long. The ends were cut back, 5 bases at V and 12 bases at J, with 12 bases in the middle. Germline CDR1 and CDR2: SGHRS and YFSETQ.

The V and J genes are TRBV12-5 and TRBJ2-1; no clear D gene. Germline assignment: CDR1 LGHNT and CDR2 FRNRAP. The CDR3 runs 17 residues. The V and J ends lost 6 bases and 0 bases respectively, with 18 bases between them. The CDR3 protein is CASGSLFAESSYNEQFF. The CDR3 DNA reads as TGTGCTAGTGGATCCCTCTTTGCGGAAAGCTCCTACAATGAGCAGTTCTTC.

This clone was counted once. The V call is TRBV2, the J call TRBJ1-5, with D tentatively TRBD1 (5 bases). V was pared by 7 bases and J by 0 bases, with 16 bases between. This CDR3 has 16 residues. Germline-derived CDR1 and CDR2 are SNHLY and FYNNEI. Here the CDR3 DNA reads TGTGCCAGCATGGGGTTTAAGGGGTCTAGCAATCAGCCCCAGCATTTT. This encodes CASMGFKGSSNQPQHF.